The clone carrying this T cell receptor beta chain has a handful of counts. This sample was included in a study of T cells in Graves' hyperthyroidism and ophthalmopathy. CDR1 is SGHTA and CDR2 is FQGTGA in the germline V gene. V lost 5 bases and J 5 bases, leaving 15 bases between the germline ends. There are 15 residues in the CDR3. The source material, RNA transcripts, was used to amplify TCR beta CDR3 regions. In the first-round RT-PCR of the TCR CDR3, the HTBI primer set was used. TCRdb processed the multiplex PCR reads anew with MiXCR; each CDR3 protein has one entry. The sample records over 650,000 distinct CDR3 sequences, about a sixth being singletons.

Sequencing was carried out using blood. This TCR came from a man younger than 30 with Graves' hyperthyroidism. The chain is built from TRBV7-3 and TRBJ2-2, with a weak D call TRBD1 (5 bases). CDR3 sequence: CASSAVGAGTGELFF. In nucleotides, the CDR3 is TGTGCCAGCAGCGCCGTAGGGGCAGGGACCGGGGAGCTGTTTTTT.